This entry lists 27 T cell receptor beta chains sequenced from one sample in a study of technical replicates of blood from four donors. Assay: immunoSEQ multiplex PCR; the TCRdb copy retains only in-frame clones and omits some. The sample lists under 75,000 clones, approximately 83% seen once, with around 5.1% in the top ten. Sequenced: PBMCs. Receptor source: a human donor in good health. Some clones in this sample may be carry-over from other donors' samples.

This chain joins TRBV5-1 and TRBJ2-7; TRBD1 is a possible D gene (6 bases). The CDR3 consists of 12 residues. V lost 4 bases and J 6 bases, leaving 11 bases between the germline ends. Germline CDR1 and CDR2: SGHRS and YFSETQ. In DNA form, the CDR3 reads TGCGCCAGCAGCGAAAACAGGGTCGAGCAGTACTTC. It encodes CASSENRVEQYF.

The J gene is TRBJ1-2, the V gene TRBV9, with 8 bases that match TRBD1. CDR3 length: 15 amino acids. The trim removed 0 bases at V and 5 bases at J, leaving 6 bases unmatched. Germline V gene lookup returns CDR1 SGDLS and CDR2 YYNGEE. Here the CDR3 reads CASSVDTQGDYGYTF. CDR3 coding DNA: TGTGCCAGCAGCGTAGACACACAGGGGGATTATGGCTACACCTTC. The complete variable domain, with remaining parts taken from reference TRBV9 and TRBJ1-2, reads DSGVTQTPKHLITATGQRVTLRCSPRSGDLSVYWYQQSLDQGLQFLIQYYNGEERAKGNILERFSAQQFPDLHSELNLSSLELGDSALYFCASSVDTQGDYGYTFGSGTRLTVV.

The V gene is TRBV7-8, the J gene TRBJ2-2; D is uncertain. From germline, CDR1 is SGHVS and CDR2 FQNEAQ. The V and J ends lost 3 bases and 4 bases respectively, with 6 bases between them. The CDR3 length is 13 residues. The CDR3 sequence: CASSFIGTGELFF. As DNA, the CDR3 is TGTGCCAGCAGCTTCATCGGCACCGGGGAGCTGTTTTTT.

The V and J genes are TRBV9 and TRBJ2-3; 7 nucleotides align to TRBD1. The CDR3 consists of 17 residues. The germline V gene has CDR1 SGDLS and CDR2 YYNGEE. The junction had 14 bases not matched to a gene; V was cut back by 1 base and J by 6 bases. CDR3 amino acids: CASSVTAWGQRTDTQYF. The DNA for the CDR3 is TGTGCCAGCAGCGTAACGGCGTGGGGACAGAGGACCGATACGCAGTATTTT.

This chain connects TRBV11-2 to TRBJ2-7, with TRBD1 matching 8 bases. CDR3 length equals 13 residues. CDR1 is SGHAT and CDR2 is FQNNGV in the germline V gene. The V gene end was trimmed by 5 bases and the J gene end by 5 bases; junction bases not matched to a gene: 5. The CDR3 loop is CASSVDRGHEQYF. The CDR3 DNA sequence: TGTGCCAGCAGCGTCGACAGGGGCCACGAGCAGTACTTC.

The DNA of the CDR3 is TGTGCCAGTAGTAGGACAGTAACCTACGAGCAGTACTTC. This encodes CASSRTVTYEQYF. V is TRBV19 and J is TRBJ2-7; maybe TRBD1 (6 bases). The CDR3 is 13 amino acids. CDR1 is LNHDA and CDR2 is SQIVND in the germline V gene (reference sequence). Deletions cut 4 bases from V and 2 bases from J, with 9 bases between. Full variable domain (outside the CDR3, taken from reference TRBV19 and TRBJ2-7): DGGITQSPKYLFRKEGQNVTLSCEQNLNHDAMYWYRQDPGQGLRLIYYSQIVNDFQKGDIAEGYSVSREKKESFPLTVTSAQKNPTAFYLCASSRTVTYEQYFGPGTRLTVT.

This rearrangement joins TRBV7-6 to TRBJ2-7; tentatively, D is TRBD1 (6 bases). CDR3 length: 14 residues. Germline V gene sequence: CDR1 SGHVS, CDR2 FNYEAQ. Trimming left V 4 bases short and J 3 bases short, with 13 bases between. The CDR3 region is CASSSEGHNYEQYF. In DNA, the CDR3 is TGTGCCAGCAGCTCAGAGGGACACAACTACGAGCAGTACTTC.

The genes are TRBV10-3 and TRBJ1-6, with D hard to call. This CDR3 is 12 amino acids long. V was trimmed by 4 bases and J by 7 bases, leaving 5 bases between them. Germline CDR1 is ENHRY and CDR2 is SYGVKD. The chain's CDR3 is CAISGQNSPLHF. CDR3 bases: TGTGCCATCAGTGGTCAGAATTCACCCCTCCACTTT.

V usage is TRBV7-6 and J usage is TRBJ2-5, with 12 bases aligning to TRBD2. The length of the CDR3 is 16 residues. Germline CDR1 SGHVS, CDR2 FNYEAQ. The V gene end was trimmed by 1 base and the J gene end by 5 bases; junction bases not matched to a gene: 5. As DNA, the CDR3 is TGTGCCAGCAGCTTAGGGCTAGCGGGGGGGCGTGAGACCCAGTACTTC. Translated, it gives CASSLGLAGGRETQYF.

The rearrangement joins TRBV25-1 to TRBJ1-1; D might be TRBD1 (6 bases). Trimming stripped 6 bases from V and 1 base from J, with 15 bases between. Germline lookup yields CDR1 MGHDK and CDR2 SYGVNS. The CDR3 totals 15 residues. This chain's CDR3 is CASSQAQGTNTEAFF. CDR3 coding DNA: TGTGCCAGCAGCCAGGCGCAGGGGACGAACACTGAAGCTTTCTTT.

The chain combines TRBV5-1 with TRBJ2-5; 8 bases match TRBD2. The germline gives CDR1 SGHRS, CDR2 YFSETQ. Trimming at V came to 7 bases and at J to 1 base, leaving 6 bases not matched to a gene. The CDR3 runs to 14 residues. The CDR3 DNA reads TGCGCCAGCTGCCCGGGGGGGGGCCAAGAGACCCAGTACTTC. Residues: CASCPGGGQETQYF.

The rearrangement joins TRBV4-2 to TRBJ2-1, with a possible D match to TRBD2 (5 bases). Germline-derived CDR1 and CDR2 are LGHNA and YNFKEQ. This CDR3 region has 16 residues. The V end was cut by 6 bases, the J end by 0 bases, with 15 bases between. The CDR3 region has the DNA TGTGCCAGCAGAACTCAGCGGAGGAGCTCCTACAATGAGCAGTTCTTC. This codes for CASRTQRRSSYNEQFF.

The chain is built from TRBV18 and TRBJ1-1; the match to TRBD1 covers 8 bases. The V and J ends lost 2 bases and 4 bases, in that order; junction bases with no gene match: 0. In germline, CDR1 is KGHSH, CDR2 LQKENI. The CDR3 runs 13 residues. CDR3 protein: CASSPDRGTEAFF. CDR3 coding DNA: TGTGCCAGCTCACCAGACAGGGGCACTGAAGCTTTCTTT.

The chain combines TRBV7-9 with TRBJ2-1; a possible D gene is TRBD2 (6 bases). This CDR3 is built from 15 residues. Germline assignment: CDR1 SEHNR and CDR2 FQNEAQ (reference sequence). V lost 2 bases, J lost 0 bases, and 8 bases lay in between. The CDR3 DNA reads TGTGCCAGCAGCTTATCCGGGAGCTCCTACAATGAGCAGTTCTTC. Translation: CASSLSGSSYNEQFF.

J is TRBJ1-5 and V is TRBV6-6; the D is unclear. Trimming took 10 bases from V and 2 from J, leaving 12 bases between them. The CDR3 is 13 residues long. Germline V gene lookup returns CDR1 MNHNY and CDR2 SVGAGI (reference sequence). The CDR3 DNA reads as TGTGCCACCTCCGTTCGCGGCAATCAGCCCCAGCATTTT. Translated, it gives CATSVRGNQPQHF.

Here the CDR3 DNA reads TGCGCCAGCAGCCAGTCGAGGACAGGGGGCCTAGCGGGGAGCTACGAGCAGTACTTC. It is translated as CASSQSRTGGLAGSYEQYF. V gene TRBV4-3 combines with J gene TRBJ2-7; 11 bases align to TRBD1. The CDR3 length is 19 residues. Germline CDR1 reads LGHNA; CDR2 reads YSLEER. V shed 3 bases and J 3 bases; nucleotides not matched to a gene: 16.

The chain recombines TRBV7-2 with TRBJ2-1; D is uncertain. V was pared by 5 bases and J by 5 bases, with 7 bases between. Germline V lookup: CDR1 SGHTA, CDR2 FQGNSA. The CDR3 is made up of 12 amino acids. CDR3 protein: CASSPTDNEQFF. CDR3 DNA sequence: TGTGCCAGCAGCCCGACTGACAATGAGCAGTTCTTC.

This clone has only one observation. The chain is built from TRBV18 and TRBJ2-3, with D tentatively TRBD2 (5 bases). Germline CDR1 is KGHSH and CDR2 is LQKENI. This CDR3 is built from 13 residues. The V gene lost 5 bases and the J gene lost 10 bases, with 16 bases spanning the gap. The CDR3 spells CASSTRISGAQYF. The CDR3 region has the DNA TGTGCCAGCTCAACACGAATTTCCGGGGCGCAGTATTTT. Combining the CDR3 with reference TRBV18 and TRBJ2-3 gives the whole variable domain NAGVMQNPRHLVRRRGQEARLRCSPMKGHSHVYWYRQLPEEGLKFMVYLQKENIIDESGMPKERFSAEFPKEGPSILRIQQVVRGDSAAYFCASSTRISGAQYFGPGTRLTVL.

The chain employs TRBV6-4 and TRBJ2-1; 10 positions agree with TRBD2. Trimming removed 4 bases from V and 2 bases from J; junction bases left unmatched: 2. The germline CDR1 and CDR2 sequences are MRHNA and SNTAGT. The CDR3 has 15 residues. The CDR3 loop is CASSALAGAYNEQFF. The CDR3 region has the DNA TGTGCCAGCAGTGCCCTAGCGGGAGCCTACAATGAGCAGTTCTTC.

The CDR3 DNA sequence: TGTGCCAGCAGCCCCGGACAGGGAGGGCTTCCAGGCTACACCTTC. This sequence encodes CASSPGQGGLPGYTF. The chain joins TRBV7-2 to TRBJ1-2; TRBD1 aligns across 8 bases. The CDR3 is made up of 15 amino acids. Germline values: CDR1 SGHTA, CDR2 FQGNSA. The junction had 13 bases not matched to a gene; V was cut back by 5 bases and J by 8 bases.

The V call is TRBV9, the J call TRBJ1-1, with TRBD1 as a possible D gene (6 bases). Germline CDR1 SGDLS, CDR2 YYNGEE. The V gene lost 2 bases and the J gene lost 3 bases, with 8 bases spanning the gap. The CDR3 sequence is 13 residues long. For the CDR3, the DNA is TGTGCCAGCAGCGTCGGGGGGCACACTGAAGCTTTCTTT. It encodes CASSVGGHTEAFF.

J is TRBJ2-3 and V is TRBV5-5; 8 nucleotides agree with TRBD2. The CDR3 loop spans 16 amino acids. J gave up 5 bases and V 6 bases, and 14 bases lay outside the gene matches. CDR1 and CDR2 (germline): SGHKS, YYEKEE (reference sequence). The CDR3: CASTTRTSGRIDTQYF. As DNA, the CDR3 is TGTGCCAGCACAACTCGGACCAGCGGGAGAATAGATACGCAGTATTTT.

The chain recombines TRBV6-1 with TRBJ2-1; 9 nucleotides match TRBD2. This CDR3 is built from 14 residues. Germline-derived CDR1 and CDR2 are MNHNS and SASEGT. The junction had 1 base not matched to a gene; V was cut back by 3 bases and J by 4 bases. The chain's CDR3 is CASSELAGYNEQFF. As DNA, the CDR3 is TGTGCCAGCAGTGAGCTAGCGGGGTACAATGAGCAGTTCTTC.

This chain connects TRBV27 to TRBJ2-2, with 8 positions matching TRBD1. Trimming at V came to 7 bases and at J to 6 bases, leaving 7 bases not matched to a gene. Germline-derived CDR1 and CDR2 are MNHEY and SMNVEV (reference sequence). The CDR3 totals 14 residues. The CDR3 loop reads CASNGQGSAGELFF. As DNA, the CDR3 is TGTGCCAGCAATGGACAGGGCTCGGCCGGGGAGCTGTTTTTT.

The DNA of the CDR3 is TGCGCCAGCAGCGAACGCGCCGGGGGAGGGGGAAGGACTGAAGCTTTCTTT. This translates into CASSERAGGGGRTEAFF. V and J are TRBV5-1 and TRBJ1-1; D possibly corresponds to TRBD1 (6 bases). Germline lookup yields CDR1 SGHRS and CDR2 YFSETQ. With 4 bases removed from V and 5 bases from J, the gap between germline ends came to 24 bases. The CDR3 runs 17 residues.

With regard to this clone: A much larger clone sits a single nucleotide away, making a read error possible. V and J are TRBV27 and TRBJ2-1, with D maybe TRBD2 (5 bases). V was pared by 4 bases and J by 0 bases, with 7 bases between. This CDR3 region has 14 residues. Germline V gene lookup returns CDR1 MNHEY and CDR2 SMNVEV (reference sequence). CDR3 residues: CASSYRGSYNEQFF. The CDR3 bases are TGTGCCAGCAGTTACCGGGGCTCCTACAATGAGCAGTTCTTC.

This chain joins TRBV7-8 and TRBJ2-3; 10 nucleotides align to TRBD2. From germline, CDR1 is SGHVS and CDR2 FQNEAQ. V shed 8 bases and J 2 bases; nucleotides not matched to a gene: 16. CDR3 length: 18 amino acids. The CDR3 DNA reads TGTGCCAGCCGAAAAGAGTTAGCGGGAGGCATATTCACAGATACGCAGTATTTT. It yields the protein CASRKELAGGIFTDTQYF.